The clone carrying this T cell receptor beta chain was counted only a few times. The target antigen is unknown. This entry belongs to a study of cytomegalovirus exposure and HLA in healthy donors. General study results and limits: In a later analysis, V- and J-gene trimming of beta chains associated with a DCLRE1C missense variant, replicated independently. Previous analysis showed most TCR beta V segments were productive about 87% or about 30% of the time. Associated with cytomegalovirus, according to the listing, were about 160 TCR beta chains.

Vbeta (60) and Jbeta (13) primers were used in the PCR. Sequenced by immunoSEQ multiplex PCR; TCRdb stores in-frame clones only, minus some. Of approximately 99,000 clones listed, around three quarters are singletons. At the time of sampling, donors were nominally healthy, though unrecorded immune exposures were likely. V gave up 7 bases and J gave up 10 bases; unmatched junction bases: 13. CDR1 is MNHNS, CDR2 SASEGT, per germline. CDR3 length: 13 residues. The sample consisted of PBMCs. This chain links TRBV6-1 with TRBJ2-7; 7 positions match TRBD2. This TCR was sampled from a male donor in good health and CMV-seropositive. In DNA, the CDR3 is TGTGCCAGCACCGCCGGCAGGGAGGGCCCACAGTACTTC. Translation: CASTAGREGPQYF.